Included here is one T cell receptor (beta chain) sequence, with context. It lacks a known antigen. Base qualities are not at hand, and no much larger clone is one base apart. This specimen's time point label, interpreted: about 28 days (+/-7) after the second vaccine dose. Because spike-specific TCR depth and breadth did not differ between the two schedules, AZD1222 recipients who got a second dose at roughly 4 weeks were pooled with those who got a second dose at roughly 12 weeks. Samples from vaccinated people were obtained from the UK trials COV001 and COV002, which included a single-blind randomized controlled phase 2/3 trial of AZD1222 (ChAdOx1 nCoV-19) in healthy adults. Trial participant PBMC samples were collected at day 0 and day 28 after the second dose for TCRbeta chain sequencing. The data originate from a study of T cell responses to AZD1222 COVID-19 vaccine (dated by TCRdb to the early 2020s). In the study overall: TCR sequencing was performed for roughly 250 trial participants, of whom about 200 were given two doses of AZD1222 and around 26 were given two doses of MenACWY control vaccine. Trial participants were enrolled by age into 18-55, 56-69 and 70-plus year subgroups, with 148, 28 and 57 TCR-sequenced participants respectively.

Overall study outcomes, separate from this receptor: The 56-69-year group was small, and its depth increase did not reach significance, likely because of low power. Reportedly, close to half of the unique spike-specific TCRs recognized epitopes lying outside the regions that are mutated in the B.1.351 and B.1.1.7 variants. Vaccine-associated CD4 TCRs spanned the whole spike protein, with dominant responses in regions 160-218 and 743-854. No day 14 peak-response samples were available, so repertoires were characterized only after the peak T cell response. Conclusions about previously exposed vaccinees are limited, since just six or seven AZD1222 recipients were seropositive for SARS-CoV-2 at baseline. Spike-specific TCR breadth and depth rose significantly after two AZD1222 doses compared with day 0 and with MenACWY recipients. Participants were mostly white British, with more females than males. The authors suggested clonal diversity may have been underestimated.

The CDR3 regions of human TCRbeta chains were analyzed by immunosequencing. The original methods were these. Repertoire TCRs were checked for matches against a reference library of SARS-CoV-2-specific TCRs that had been generated using the MIRA antigen-specificity platform. Breadth was defined as the fraction of unique TCRs that were SARS-CoV-2-associated, and depth was defined as the fraction of total T cells that were SARS-CoV-2-associated. Using the MIRA data, every spike-specific TCR was mapped to the spike region that the TCR reacted to and assigned to either a CD4 or a CD8 class. Log10-transformed breadth and depth values were compared by one-way ANOVA with Sidak's multiple comparisons tests. The table comes from immuneACCESS by way of TCRdb, which keeps in-frame sequences with V and J called. Part of the clones is missing from these tables; in studies checked, under half for an unresolved V gene and the rest for unknown reasons. Clone size and V and J calls were adopted from that table, with D and trimming inferred from the DNA. In this sample the table shows roughly 170,000 clones, 90% to 95% of which occur a single time. The top ten constitute 1.6% of the sample.

From the germline V gene, CDR1 is MDHEN and CDR2 is SYDVKM. V was cut back by 10 bases and J by 5 bases, leaving a gap of 11 bases between them. The CDR3 covers 11 residues, taking in both the cysteine and the phenylalanine. The only DNA kept is the CDR3, 33 bases in frame from the first base. The source was peripheral blood, collected 28 days after the second AZD1222 dose. This receptor was taken from an adult who received the AZD1222 COVID-19 vaccine. The chain links TRBV28 with TRBJ1-2; the D gene cannot be resolved reliably. The nucleotide sequence is TGTGCCATCCGAGACCTTTATGGCTACACCTTC. This gives the protein CAIRDLYGYTF.